Presented here are 10 T cell receptor beta chains from one specimen sequenced in a study of CD8+CD57+ T cells in acquired aplastic anemia. By flow cytometry, patients selected for sequencing had shown an expansion of CD8+CD57+ cells. Genomic DNA served as template for TCR beta VDJ and CDR3 profiling. TCRdb independently ran MiXCR on the reads; one entry per CDR3 protein. The sample has 110,000 or so distinct CDR3 sequences, 55% to 70% seen once; the top ten hold 25% to 30%. Sequencing was carried out using sorted CD4+, CD8+, or CD8+CD57+ T cells (not recorded which) from PBMCs. These receptors were taken from a human donor with aplastic anemia.

The rearrangement links TRBV15 to TRBJ2-7; 9 bases match TRBD2. The CDR3 covers 15 residues. Germline V gene sequence: CDR1 LNHNV, CDR2 YYDKDF (reference sequence). V dropped 0 bases and J dropped 5; count of bases not matched to a gene: 5. In DNA, the CDR3 is TGTGCCACCAGCAGAGATGTGCGGGGGGGCCACGAGCAGTACTTC. This sequence encodes CATSRDVRGGHEQYF. Together with reference TRBV15 and TRBJ2-7, the CDR3 gives the full variable domain: DAMVIQNPRYQVTQFGKPVTLSCSQTLNHNVMYWYQQKSSQAPKLLFHYYDKDFNNEADTPDNFQSRRPNTSFCFLDIRSPGLGDTAMYLCATSRDVRGGHEQYFGPGTRLTVT.

This clonotype was counted at least ten times. The V call is TRBV5-8, the J call TRBJ1-5; D call uncertain. Trimming left V 4 bases short and J 7 bases short, with 12 bases between. The CDR3 loop spans 13 amino acids. Germline V gene lookup returns CDR1 SGHTS and CDR2 YDEGEE. The CDR3 is CASSPLERQPQHF. CDR3 in DNA: TGTGCCAGCAGCCCCCTTGAGAGACAGCCCCAGCATTTT.

The CDR3 here is CASSSTWGTSEAYEQYF. CDR3 nucleotide sequence: TGTGCCAGCAGTTCGACATGGGGGACTAGCGAGGCCTACGAGCAGTACTTC. The chain joins TRBV6-5 to TRBJ2-7; 10 bases agree with TRBD2. V was pared by 4 bases and J by 2 bases, with 11 bases of the junction left unmatched. Germline V gene lookup returns CDR1 MNHEY and CDR2 SVGAGI. The CDR3 is 17 amino acids.

V and J are TRBV9 and TRBJ2-7; 7 nucleotides line up with TRBD1. V was pared by 2 bases and J by 3 bases, with 2 bases of the junction left unmatched. The CDR3 runs to 13 residues. Germline CDR1 and CDR2: SGDLS and YYNGEE. The DNA of the CDR3 is TGTGCCAGCAGCGTCAGGACAGGCTACGAGCAGTACTTC. Residues: CASSVRTGYEQYF.

In the case of this clonotype: A much bigger clone sits one base away, suggesting this may be a read error. The chain carries TRBV12-3 or TRBV12-4 and TRBJ1-1; D is ambiguous. V was clipped by 4 bases and J by 1 base, with 10 bases between them. CDR3 length: 14 residues. CDR3 amino acids: CASSYELRNTEAFF. CDR3 nucleotide sequence: TGTGCCAGCAGTTACGAACTGCGGAACACTGAAGCTTTCTTT.

The chain carries TRBV15 and TRBJ1-2; possibly TRBD1 for D (5 bases). CDR3 size: 13 residues. The germline V and J ends were trimmed by 5 bases and 8 bases, with 15 bases remaining between them. Germline V gives CDR1 LNHNV, CDR2 YYDKDF (reference sequence). The CDR3 here is CATSGNRRRGYTF. The DNA for the CDR3 is TGTGCCACCAGCGGAAACAGGAGACGAGGCTACACCTTC.

Here the CDR3 reads CASSQEISYEQYF. The CDR3 DNA reads as TGCGCCAGCAGCCAAGAGATCTCCTACGAGCAGTACTTC. The gene calls are TRBV4-3 and TRBJ2-7; D call uncertain. The V and J ends lost 0 bases and 0 bases respectively, with 3 bases between them. In germline, CDR1 is LGHNA, CDR2 YSLEER. The CDR3 consists of 13 residues.

Here the CDR3 reads CASSPAGARQETQYF. CDR3 bases: TGTGCCAGTAGTCCGGCGGGGGCGAGGCAAGAGACCCAGTACTTC. The J gene is TRBJ2-5, the V gene TRBV19; D is possibly TRBD2 (7 bases). This CDR3 has 15 residues. V lost 5 bases and J lost 2, with 15 bases in between. Germline V gives CDR1 LNHDA, CDR2 SQIVND (reference sequence).

The chain employs TRBV20-1 and TRBJ2-7; no definite D call. CDR3 length: 14 amino acids. The V end lost 6 bases, the J end lost 5 bases, and 20 bases lay between the germline ends. Germline V gives CDR1 DFQATT, CDR2 SNEGSKA (reference sequence). CDR3 loop: CSAKDGRPRDEQYF. DNA for the CDR3: TGCAGTGCCAAAGACGGCCGTCCAAGGGACGAGCAGTACTTC.

At least ten counts were recorded for this clonotype. V and J are TRBV10-3 and TRBJ2-5, with no clear D. CDR1 and CDR2 from the germline V gene are ENHRY and SYGVKD. This CDR3 comprises 13 residues. Trimming cost V 2 bases and J 3 bases, with 7 bases left between them. CDR3: CAISEDNEETQYF. The CDR3 DNA follows: TGTGCCATCAGTGAGGACAACGAAGAGACCCAGTACTTC.